The 27 T cell receptor beta chains presented below share a single source sample, sequenced in a study of beta chain features in type 1 diabetes. Expressed TCRB transcripts got sequenced, as all isolated RNA was reverse transcribed. Assay used: immunoSEQ multiplex PCR; TCRdb lists only in-frame clones, some missing. Of 250,000 to 300,000 clones listed, roughly 8% are singletons. Sequenced sample: central memory CD4+ T cells from blood. These receptors all come from a woman under 30 in good health.

The table lists this clone with a few counts. The chain employs TRBV10-3 and TRBJ1-2; tentatively, D is TRBD1 (6 bases). CDR1 and CDR2 (germline): ENHRY, SYGVKD. V was shortened by 0 bases and J by 4 bases, with 12 bases between the two germline ends. The CDR3 has 15 amino acids. CDR3 in amino acids: CAISESGRGLYGYTF. The CDR3 DNA sequence: TGTGCCATCAGTGAGTCCGGCAGGGGCCTCTATGGCTACACCTTC.

This clone was counted only a few times. This chain uses TRBV18 with TRBJ1-1; tentatively, D is TRBD1 (6 bases). The CDR3 is 13 amino acids. CDR1 and CDR2 (germline): KGHSH, LQKENI. Trimming took 6 bases from V and 8 from J, leaving 16 bases between them. CDR3: CASSPAGQGEAFF. The CDR3 bases are TGTGCCAGCTCCCCAGCCGGCCAGGGGGAAGCTTTCTTT.

This chain joins TRBV11-2 and TRBJ2-3, with unresolved D. This CDR3 spans 15 amino acids. V gave up 2 bases and J gave up 2 bases, with 11 bases separating them. Germline V gives CDR1 SGHAT, CDR2 FQNNGV. In DNA, the CDR3 is TGTGCCAGCAGCTTATCCCTAGTTACCACAGATACGCAGTATTTT. Translated, it gives CASSLSLVTTDTQYF.

This clone was detected many times. V usage is TRBV7-2 and J usage is TRBJ1-5, with a weak D call TRBD1 (6 bases). The V end was cut by 3 bases, the J end by 3 bases, with 12 bases between. This CDR3 has 15 amino acids. Germline V gives CDR1 SGHTA, CDR2 FQGNSA. The CDR3 loop is CASSFFKGDNQPQHF. CDR3 coding DNA: TGTGCCAGCAGCTTTTTCAAGGGGGACAATCAGCCCCAGCATTTT.

This clone was seen more than once but under ten times. This sequence joins TRBV2 and TRBJ1-2; D is uncertain. CDR1 is SNHLY, CDR2 FYNNEI, per germline. The CDR3 consists of 12 residues. V was clipped by 5 bases and J by 0 bases, with 4 bases between them. The CDR3 region has the DNA TGTGCCAGCAGTTGGCCTAACTATGGCTACACCTTC. Its translation: CASSWPNYGYTF. Based on the CDR3 plus reference TRBV2 and TRBJ1-2, the full variable domain is EPEVTQTPSHQVTQMGQEVILRCVPISNHLYFYWYRQILGQKVEFLVSFYNNEISEKSEIFDDQFSVERPDGSNFTLKIRSTKLEDSAMYFCASSWPNYGYTFGSGTRLTVV.

The chain combines TRBV14 with TRBJ1-2, with unresolved D. Looked up from germline, CDR1 is SGHDN and CDR2 is FVKESK. This CDR3 has 14 amino acids. V shed 1 base and J shed 3 bases, with 9 bases lying between them. DNA of the CDR3: TGTGCCAGCAGCCAAGGTCTAGCTCACTATGGCTACACCTTC. Its translation is CASSQGLAHYGYTF.

The rearrangement joins TRBV5-4 to TRBJ2-3; 8 bases are a match to TRBD2. Germline CDR1 and CDR2: SGHNT and YYREEE (reference sequence). V was clipped by 0 bases and J by 2 bases; unmatched bases: 5. The CDR3 consists of 16 residues. The CDR3 nucleotides read TGTGCCAGCAGCTTGGATCTAGCGGGTGACACAGATACGCAGTATTTT. This encodes CASSLDLAGDTDTQYF.

J is TRBJ2-4 and V is TRBV28, with 7 bases fitting TRBD1. V was clipped by 9 bases and J by 2 bases; unmatched bases: 13. Germline loops: CDR1 MDHEN, CDR2 SYDVKM. The CDR3 consists of 16 residues. In DNA form, the CDR3 reads TGTGCCAGTTCTAGGGCCAGGACAGGATCCAAAAACATTCAGTACTTC. This translates into CASSRARTGSKNIQYF. Based on the CDR3 plus reference TRBV28 and TRBJ2-4, the full variable domain is DVKVTQSSRYLVKRTGEKVFLECVQDMDHENMFWYRQDPGLGLRLIYFSYDVKMKEKGDIPEGYSVSREKKERFSLILESASTNQTSMYLCASSRARTGSKNIQYFGAGTRLSVL.

This clone was detected a few times. The chain combines TRBV20-1 with TRBJ1-1, with D unresolved. Trimming took off 3 bases at V and 8 bases at J, with 10 bases between the two ends. Germline CDR1 DFQATT, CDR2 SNEGSKA (reference sequence). The CDR3 has 11 amino acids. CDR3 sequence (DNA): TGCAGTGCTAGGCACTCGAGAGAAGCTTTCTTT. Protein product: CSARHSREAFF.

This clone occurred many times. Other nucleotide sequences in the sample specify the same CDR3. J is TRBJ2-3 and V is TRBV7-2; the D is unclear. In germline, CDR1 is SGHTA, CDR2 FQGNSA. Between the trimmed V and J ends, which lost 4 bases and 2 bases, there was a span of 4 bases. This CDR3 comprises 12 residues. CDR3 bases: TGTGCCAGCAGCTCGGCCACAGATACGCAGTATTTT. The encoded protein is CASSSATDTQYF.

The CDR3 DNA reads as TGCGCCAGCAGCTTTGGGGACAGGTTCGGCTATGGCTACACCTTC. It specifies CASSFGDRFGYGYTF. The V gene is TRBV5-1, the J gene TRBJ1-2; 8 bases line up with TRBD1. The germline CDR1 and CDR2 sequences are SGHRS and YFSETQ. This CDR3 spans 15 amino acids. After removal of 2 bases from V and 4 bases from J, the junction contained 7 bases not matched to a gene.

This chain links TRBV18 with TRBJ2-5; TRBD1 is a possible D gene (6 bases). The CDR3 has 13 amino acids. V was clipped by 3 bases and J by 3 bases, with 8 bases between them. CDR1 KGHSH and CDR2 LQKENI come from the germline V gene. The CDR3: CASSPDREETQYF. Written as DNA, the CDR3 is TGTGCCAGCTCACCGGACAGAGAAGAGACCCAGTACTTC. Filled out from reference TRBV18 and TRBJ2-5, the complete variable domain reads NAGVMQNPRHLVRRRGQEARLRCSPMKGHSHVYWYRQLPEEGLKFMVYLQKENIIDESGMPKERFSAEFPKEGPSILRIQQVVRGDSAAYFCASSPDREETQYFGPGTRLLVL.

There are a few counts of this clone. This chain uses TRBV5-4 with TRBJ2-1; 10 nucleotides agree with TRBD2. The CDR3 runs to 15 residues. With 7 bases clipped from V and 1 base from J, the junction kept 5 bases outside the gene matches. Germline CDR1 reads SGHNT; CDR2 reads YYREEE (reference sequence). The CDR3 protein is CASGPSGGSYNEQFF. For the CDR3, the DNA is TGTGCCAGCGGCCCTAGCGGGGGATCCTACAATGAGCAGTTCTTC. The variable domain in full, completed from reference TRBV5-4 and TRBJ2-1, reads ETGVTQSPTHLIKTRGQQVTLRCSSQSGHNTVSWYQQALGQGPQFIFQYYREEENGRGNFPPRFSGLQFPNYSSELNVNALELDDSALYLCASGPSGGSYNEQFFGPGTRLTVL.

There are many counts of this clone. The V gene is TRBV4-3, the J gene TRBJ1-3; no firm D call. There are 15 residues in the CDR3. Germline loops: CDR1 LGHNA, CDR2 YSLEER. The ends were cut back, 6 bases at V and 4 bases at J, with 16 bases in the middle. The CDR3 loop reads CASSPSSVVGNTIYF. CDR3 coding DNA: TGCGCCAGCAGTCCATCGTCAGTGGTGGGAAACACCATATATTTT.

This clone was detected only a few times. This chain links TRBV7-9 with TRBJ1-4; D gene unclear. CDR1 is SEHNR and CDR2 is FQNEAQ in the germline V gene (reference sequence). V was shortened by 6 bases and J by 4 bases, with 3 bases between the two germline ends. The CDR3 is 11 amino acids. In DNA form, the CDR3 reads TGTGCCAGCAGTTATAATGAAAAACTGTTTTTT. It translates to CASSYNEKLFF.

J is TRBJ2-2 and V is TRBV9, with a tentative D call TRBD1 (5 bases). The CDR3 contains 15 residues. V lost 4 bases to trimming and J lost 4 bases, with 14 bases between them. CDR1 is SGDLS and CDR2 is YYNGEE in the germline V gene. In DNA form, the CDR3 reads TGTGCCAGCAGCCCTCGTACAGGTTTCACCGGGGAGCTGTTTTTT. This codes for CASSPRTGFTGELFF.

At least ten counts were recorded for this clone. The chain combines TRBV29-1 with TRBJ1-1, with D unresolved. CDR3 size: 11 residues. The V end lost 6 bases, the J end lost 5 bases, and 10 bases lay between the germline ends. Germline CDR1 SQVTM, CDR2 ANQGSEA. CDR3 DNA: TGCAGCGTCACGACCCTTACTGAAGCTTTCTTT. As protein: CSVTTLTEAFF.

The chain carries TRBV29-1 and TRBJ1-2, with no clear D. The germline gives CDR1 SQVTM, CDR2 ANQGSEA. This CDR3 spans 14 amino acids. Trimming pared 6 bases from V and 4 bases from J, leaving 18 bases between. In DNA, the CDR3 is TGCAGCGTCCCACGCGAGGGCAGTAGCTATGGCTACACCTTC. This sequence encodes CSVPREGSSYGYTF.

This clone was observed a handful of times. The rearrangement joins TRBV28 to TRBJ1-1; 9 positions match TRBD1. Germline CDR1 is MDHEN and CDR2 is SYDVKM. The CDR3 covers 15 residues. With 1 base clipped from V and 6 bases from J, the junction kept 6 bases outside the gene matches. Here the CDR3 DNA reads TGTGCCAGCAGTTTATATCACAGGGGGCTTTCTGAAGCTTTCTTT. The encoded protein is CASSLYHRGLSEAFF.

This clone was observed at least ten times. V and J are TRBV5-6 and TRBJ2-2, with D maybe TRBD2 (5 bases). Germline-derived CDR1 and CDR2 are SGHDT and YYEEEE. The CDR3 is made up of 15 amino acids. V lost 2 bases and J lost 4, with 12 bases in between. The DNA of the CDR3 is TGTGCCAGCAGCTTCTTAGCGAGACCCACCGGGGAGCTGTTTTTT. This translates into CASSFLARPTGELFF.

This clone has more than one count but fewer than ten. The chain is built from TRBV5-1 and TRBJ2-3; 7 bases match TRBD1. CDR3 length: 16 residues. Looked up from germline, CDR1 is SGHRS and CDR2 is YFSETQ. J gave up 0 bases and V 0 bases, and 4 bases lay outside the gene matches. The CDR3 sequence: CASSLGGTASTDTQYF. DNA for the CDR3: TGCGCCAGCAGCTTGGGTGGGACAGCTAGCACAGATACGCAGTATTTT.

This clone has a handful of counts. The V and J genes are TRBV5-6 and TRBJ2-1; 7 bases line up with TRBD1. The germline gives CDR1 SGHDT, CDR2 YYEEEE. This CDR3 has 12 amino acids. V lost 0 bases and J lost 12; bases outside the gene matches: 3. The CDR3 region has the DNA TGTGCCAGCAGCTTGGCGAGGGGGCGGCAGTTCTTC. Protein sequence: CASSLARGRQFF.

A few counts support this clone. The chain links TRBV7-9 to TRBJ1-6, with D perhaps TRBD1 (5 bases). Trimming pared 5 bases from V and 7 bases from J, leaving 12 bases between. Germline values: CDR1 SEHNR, CDR2 FQNEAQ (reference sequence). The CDR3 consists of 14 residues. The CDR3 DNA sequence: TGTGCCAGCAGCCCGACGTCAGGGAATTCACCCCTCCACTTT. It codes for CASSPTSGNSPLHF.

This clone was found a few times. The chain recombines TRBV6-5 with TRBJ1-5; D gene ambiguous. The V end lost 7 bases, the J end lost 0 bases, and 13 bases lay between the germline ends. There are 15 residues in the CDR3. CDR1 is MNHEY and CDR2 is SVGAGI in the germline V gene. Here the CDR3 DNA reads TGTGCCAGCACTATAGTTTACGGTAGCAATCAGCCCCAGCATTTT. Encoded protein: CASTIVYGSNQPQHF.

There are a few counts of this clone. The genes are TRBV18 and TRBJ2-4; D might be TRBD2 (6 bases). With 3 bases removed from V and 8 bases from J, the gap between germline ends came to 17 bases. The CDR3 spans 15 residues. Germline CDR1 and CDR2: KGHSH and LQKENI. The CDR3 DNA reads TGTGCCAGCTCACCTTACGAAAGGCGGGACCACATTCAGTACTTC. Its translation: CASSPYERRDHIQYF.

This clone was counted only a few times. The chain combines TRBV4-2 with TRBJ2-7; 9 positions match TRBD1. The CDR3 is 14 residues long. In germline, CDR1 is LGHNA, CDR2 YNFKEQ. The trim removed 3 bases at V and 3 bases at J, leaving 3 bases unmatched. CDR3 coding DNA: TGTGCCAGCAGCCACCGGACAGGGGACTACGAGCAGTACTTC. Protein product: CASSHRTGDYEQYF.

The genes are TRBV7-9 and TRBJ1-1; 8 nucleotides agree with TRBD1. CDR1 and CDR2 (germline): SEHNR, FQNEAQ (reference sequence). The CDR3 is made up of 16 amino acids. Trimming took 0 bases from V and 3 from J; bases not matched to a gene: 6. CDR3 sequence reads: CASSLARQGADTEAFF. For the CDR3, the DNA is TGTGCCAGCAGCTTAGCGCGGCAGGGGGCAGACACTGAAGCTTTCTTT.